The sequence of this TCR beta chain was determined in a study of blood T cell repertoires in COVID-19. As for the study in general: PBMCs, B-cell-depleted T cells, or T cells provided the cDNA or gDNA that made up the material.

In the source study's methods: Estimates of nucleated cell counts were drawn from the amplification of reference gene primers. Measured with immunoSEQ multiplex PCR; TCRdb has only the in-frame clones, and not every one. The V and J calls and clone size were taken over from that table, and D and trimming were inferred from the DNA. This table holds 300,000 to 400,000 clones, approximately 91% found once. Per germline, CDR1 SGHNT and CDR2 YYREEE (reference sequence). Trimming took 2 bases from V and 0 from J, leaving 18 bases between them. The CDR3 is made up of 17 amino acids. The study recruited people aged 18 to 89 years across approximately 25 US areas. Participant reports of clinical history set cohort assignment. This clone has just one count.

The sequencing sample was made of PBMCs or T cells enriched from blood (not recorded which). The chain is built from TRBV5-4 and TRBJ2-7; no firm D call. The clonotype originates from a woman in her twenties or thirties who had been exposed to COVID-19. As DNA, the CDR3 is TGTGCCAGCAGCTTTGGGCAGCATCAACTTCGCTCCTACGAGCAGTACTTC. Residues: CASSFGQHQLRSYEQYF.